The clone carrying this T cell receptor (beta chain) appeared many times. The data stem from a study of T cells in Graves' hyperthyroidism and ophthalmopathy. Amplification of TCR beta CDR3 regions used RNA as the template. An initial round of RT-PCR targeting the TCR CDR3 relied on the HTBI primer set. TCRdb independently ran MiXCR on the multiplex PCR reads; one entry per CDR3 protein. Of about 360,000 distinct CDR3 sequences listed, 13% were seen once; the top ten hold around 9.2%. CDR3 length: 18 residues. Trimming removed 3 bases from V and 8 bases from J; junction bases left unmatched: 12. The germline CDR1 and CDR2 sequences are SGHAT and FQNNGV.

The V call is TRBV11-2, the J call TRBJ2-1, with TRBD2 matching 14 bases. Sequencing was carried out using blood. This receptor was taken from a woman aged 18-29 years with Graves' hyperthyroidism. The CDR3 coding sequence is TGTGCCAGCAGCTTGGGACGACTAGCGGGAGGGGGTAACGATGAGCAGTTCTTC. Translating it yields CASSLGRLAGGGNDEQFF.